This entry concerns a single TCR beta chain. What it binds is not known. The sample originates from a study of cytomegalovirus exposure and HLA in healthy donors. Whole-study context: The roughly 110 validation repertoires were produced on the same platform as the 550 to 700 repertoires of the first cohort. This was reported in a later analysis.

Notes on the study in general: Many donors shared some public TCRs, even though most TCR sequences were rare. It was confirmed in vitro that a few of the CMV-associated chains were specific for CMV antigens.

The protocol was immunoSEQ multiplex PCR, while the TCRdb copy is restricted to in-frame clones and leaves out a portion. This table holds tens of thousands of clones, around four fifths found once. V was trimmed by 4 bases and J by 4 bases, leaving 8 bases between them. Germline V gene data show CDR1 as SGHAT and CDR2 as FQNNGV. The CDR3 contains 12 residues. The sample consisted of PBMCs. This sequence was found in a man aged 25 to 40 in good health and CMV-seronegative. The genes are TRBV11-2 and TRBJ2-7; the D gene is possibly TRBD1 (5 bases). In nucleotides, the CDR3 is TGTGCCAGCAGCTCCAGGGTGTACGAGCAGTACTTC. This gives the protein CASSSRVYEQYF.